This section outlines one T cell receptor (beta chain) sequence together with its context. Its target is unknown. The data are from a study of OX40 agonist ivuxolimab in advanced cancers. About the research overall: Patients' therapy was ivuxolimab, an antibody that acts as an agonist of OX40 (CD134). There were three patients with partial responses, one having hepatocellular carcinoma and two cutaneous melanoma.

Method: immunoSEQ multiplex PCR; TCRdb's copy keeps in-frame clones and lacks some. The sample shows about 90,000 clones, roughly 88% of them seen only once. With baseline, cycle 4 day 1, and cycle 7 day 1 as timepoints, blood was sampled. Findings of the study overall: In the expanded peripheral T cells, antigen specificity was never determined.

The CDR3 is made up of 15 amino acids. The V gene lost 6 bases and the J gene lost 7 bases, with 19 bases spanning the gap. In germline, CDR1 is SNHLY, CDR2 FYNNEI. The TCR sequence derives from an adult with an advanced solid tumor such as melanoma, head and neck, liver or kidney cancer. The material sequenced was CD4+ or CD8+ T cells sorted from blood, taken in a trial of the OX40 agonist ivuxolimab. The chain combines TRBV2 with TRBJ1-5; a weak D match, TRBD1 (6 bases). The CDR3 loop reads CASSREGGSKQPQHF. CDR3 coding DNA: TGTGCCAGCAGCAGGGAAGGGGGTTCGAAGCAGCCCCAGCATTTT.